Shown below are 28 T cell receptor beta chains from a single sample sequenced in a study of blood T cell repertoires in COVID-19. Assay: immunoSEQ multiplex PCR; the TCRdb copy retains only in-frame clones and omits some. In the table there are 250,000 to 350,000 clones, approximately 90% of which are singletons. Sequencing used PBMCs or T cells enriched from blood (not recorded which). Receptor source: a woman younger than 30 who had recovered from COVID-19.

The rearrangement links TRBV6-1 to TRBJ2-3; 14 nucleotides agree with TRBD2. The CDR3 totals 18 residues. Germline assignment: CDR1 MNHNS and CDR2 SASEGT. J gave up 4 bases and V 4 bases, and 10 bases lay outside the gene matches. This CDR3 reads CASSAPGLAGDRADTQYF. The CDR3 nucleotides are TGTGCCAGCAGTGCACCGGGACTAGCGGGGGATCGGGCAGATACGCAGTATTTT.

The V call is TRBV7-6, the J call TRBJ2-5; TRBD1 matches 9 bases. The V and J ends lost 2 bases and 6 bases, in that order; junction bases with no gene match: 4. CDR1 is SGHVS and CDR2 is FNYEAQ in the germline V gene. This CDR3 spans 14 amino acids. The CDR3 sequence is CASSLRQGEQTQYF. In nucleotides, the CDR3 is TGTGCCAGCAGCTTAAGACAGGGGGAACAGACCCAGTACTTC.

The chain links TRBV10-1 to TRBJ2-1; 9 nucleotides agree with TRBD2. The CDR3 loop spans 14 amino acids. Trimming took 2 bases from V and 8 from J; bases not matched to a gene: 4. Germline lookup yields CDR1 WNHNN and CDR2 SYGVQD (reference sequence). CDR3 residues: CASSEAGGLDEQFF. For the CDR3, the DNA is TGCGCCAGCAGTGAGGCGGGGGGGCTGGATGAGCAGTTCTTC.

This chain uses TRBV12-3 or TRBV12-4 with TRBJ2-3; the D gene is possibly TRBD2 (5 bases). This CDR3 spans 12 amino acids. Trimming pared 6 bases from V and 4 bases from J, leaving 8 bases between. The DNA of the CDR3 is TGTGCCAGCAGGGGAGAGGCAGATACGCAGTATTTT. It translates to CASRGEADTQYF.

DNA for the CDR3: TGTGCCAGCAGGCAGACAGGGGCCGACACCGGGGAGCTGTTTTTT. Translated: CASRQTGADTGELFF. The J gene is TRBJ2-2, the V gene TRBV5-4, with 8 nucleotides matching TRBD1. This CDR3 is 15 amino acids long. J lost 3 bases, V lost 5 bases, and 6 bases had no gene match. Germline V gene sequence: CDR1 SGHNT, CDR2 YYREEE (reference sequence).

The chain recombines TRBV7-6 with TRBJ1-1; 8 nucleotides match TRBD1. V shed 4 bases, J shed 3 bases, and the junction held 10 bases outside the gene matches. The CDR3 contains 16 residues. Germline V gene data show CDR1 as SGHVS and CDR2 as FNYEAQ. CDR3 coding DNA: TGTGCCAGCAGCTCCCCCCGGACAGGGTCTCACACTGAAGCTTTCTTT. It codes for CASSSPRTGSHTEAFF.

The rearrangement joins TRBV7-9 to TRBJ2-1; D unclear. Between the trimmed V and J ends, which lost 6 bases and 0 bases, there was a span of 18 bases. The CDR3 has 17 residues. Germline lookup yields CDR1 SEHNR and CDR2 FQNEAQ (reference sequence). The CDR3 sequence: CASSPPADSTSYNEQFF. CDR3 nucleotide sequence: TGTGCCAGCAGTCCTCCCGCGGATTCGACCTCCTACAATGAGCAGTTCTTC.

CDR3 sequence reads: CASSPPRGHGETQYF. For the CDR3, the DNA is TGTGCCAGTAGTCCTCCACGGGGTCATGGGGAGACCCAGTACTTC. The rearrangement links TRBV19 to TRBJ2-5, with D possibly matching TRBD2 (5 bases). The CDR3 length is 15 residues. CDR1 and CDR2 from the germline V gene are LNHDA and SQIVND (reference sequence). Trimming pared 5 bases from V and 5 bases from J, leaving 18 bases between.

This clone was picked up a small number of times. The rearrangement links TRBV18 to TRBJ1-3; D is uncertain. CDR3 length equals 15 residues. V lost 3 bases to trimming and J lost 0 bases, with 9 bases between them. Germline V gene lookup returns CDR1 KGHSH and CDR2 LQKENI. CDR3 protein: CASSPSASSGNTIYF. The CDR3 region has the DNA TGTGCCAGCTCACCGTCCGCGAGCTCTGGAAACACCATATATTTT.

The V call is TRBV28, the J call TRBJ2-7; D is uncertain. Germline-derived CDR1 and CDR2 are MDHEN and SYDVKM. Trimming removed 2 bases from V and 3 bases from J, with 8 bases in between. The CDR3 contains 13 residues. The CDR3 DNA reads TGTGCCAGCAGTTTACCCCCCTACTACGAGCAGTACTTC. Protein: CASSLPPYYEQYF. The full variable domain, with the rest looked up from reference TRBV28 and TRBJ2-7, is DVKVTQSSRYLVKRTGEKVFLECVQDMDHENMFWYRQDPGLGLRLIYFSYDVKMKEKGDIPEGYSVSREKKERFSLILESASTNQTSMYLCASSLPPYYEQYFGPGTRLTVT.

The gene calls are TRBV2 and TRBJ1-5; 11 nucleotides agree with TRBD1. CDR3 length equals 17 residues. With 5 bases clipped from V and 6 bases from J, the junction kept 12 bases outside the gene matches. Germline CDR1 is SNHLY and CDR2 is FYNNEI. This chain's CDR3 is CASSNPRTGGAIQPQHF. The CDR3 nucleotides read TGTGCCAGCAGTAACCCGCGGACAGGGGGCGCGATTCAGCCCCAGCATTTT.

This clone was counted a few times. The chain carries TRBV5-6 and TRBJ1-1; the match to TRBD1 covers 10 bases. The germline gives CDR1 SGHDT, CDR2 YYEEEE. The CDR3 spans 13 residues. Losses at the gene ends were 4 bases for V and 10 bases for J; bases not matched to a gene: 7. The CDR3 region has the DNA TGTGCCAGCAGCCCGGACAGGGGGTATGTAGCTTTCTTT. Translated: CASSPDRGYVAFF. Full variable domain (remainder filled in from reference TRBV5-6 and TRBJ1-1): DAGVTQSPTHLIKTRGQQVTLRCSPKSGHDTVSWYQQALGQGPQFIFQYYEEEERQRGNFPDRFSGHQFPNYSSELNVNALLLGDSALYLCASSPDRGYVAFFGQGTRLTVV.

The chain links TRBV7-2 to TRBJ2-7; maybe TRBD1 (6 bases). The germline V and J ends were trimmed by 1 base and 0 bases, with 13 bases remaining between them. In germline, CDR1 is SGHTA, CDR2 FQGNSA. CDR3 length: 16 residues. CDR3 bases: TGTGCCAGCAGCTTAGGTGTAGGACAGTACTCCTACGAGCAGTACTTC. Translating gives CASSLGVGQYSYEQYF.

This rearrangement joins TRBV10-3 to TRBJ2-1, with 11 nucleotides matching TRBD2. Germline assignment: CDR1 ENHRY and CDR2 SYGVKD. The CDR3 sequence is 17 residues long. The V gene end was trimmed by 6 bases and the J gene end by 8 bases; junction bases not matched to a gene: 15. The DNA for the CDR3 is TGTGCCATCAGCCCGGCCTTCTCTAGCGGGGGGATAGATGAGCAGTTCTTC. This gives the protein CAISPAFSSGGIDEQFF.

J is TRBJ2-7 and V is TRBV20-1, with a tentative D call TRBD1 (6 bases). Germline CDR1 is DFQATT and CDR2 is SNEGSKA (reference sequence). The CDR3 extends over 14 amino acids. V shed 3 bases and J shed 1 base, with 13 bases lying between them. CDR3 sequence: CSASHRDISYEQYF. DNA of the CDR3: TGCAGTGCTAGTCACAGGGACATTTCCTACGAGCAGTACTTC.

The table lists this clone with a count of one. The CDR3 reads CASSGQGQPNTGELFF. The CDR3, as DNA: TGTGCCAGCAGTGGCCAGGGGCAACCTAACACCGGGGAGCTGTTTTTT. The chain uses TRBV2 and TRBJ2-2, with D tentatively TRBD1 (6 bases). The CDR3 loop spans 16 amino acids. Germline CDR1 and CDR2: SNHLY and FYNNEI. V gave up 4 bases and J gave up 2 bases, with 14 bases separating them.

This chain uses TRBV13 with TRBJ1-1; 7 nucleotides match TRBD1. The CDR3 contains 13 residues. The V and J ends lost 1 base and 5 bases, in that order; junction bases with no gene match: 1. The V gene's germline CDR1 is PRHDT and CDR2 FYEKMQ (reference sequence). This CDR3 is CASSLEGQTEAFF. The CDR3 DNA sequence: TGTGCCAGCAGCTTAGAGGGACAGACTGAAGCTTTCTTT.

This clone was recorded once. This rearrangement joins TRBV4-2 to TRBJ2-1; 13 positions agree with TRBD2. Germline loops: CDR1 LGHNA, CDR2 YNFKEQ. This CDR3 region has 17 residues. Unmatched junction bases numbered 7, after V lost 5 bases and J lost 3 bases. CDR3 sequence: CASSSSGTSGVYNEQFF. CDR3 coding DNA: TGTGCCAGCAGCTCATCCGGGACTAGCGGGGTCTACAATGAGCAGTTCTTC.

This chain uses TRBV19 with TRBJ1-6; D perhaps matches TRBD1 (6 bases). The CDR3 runs 16 residues. Looked up from germline, CDR1 is LNHDA and CDR2 is SQIVND (reference sequence). V was cut by 2 bases and J by 6 bases, with 14 bases left in between. The CDR3 DNA follows: TGTGCCAGTAGTATAAGACCGGGACACCGTAATTCACCCCTCCACTTT. Residues: CASSIRPGHRNSPLHF.

The genes are TRBV5-4 and TRBJ2-7; 10 nucleotides align to TRBD1. V lost 4 bases to trimming and J lost 2 bases; unmatched junction nucleotides: 9. The CDR3 is made up of 16 amino acids. CDR1 and CDR2 (germline): SGHNT, YYREEE (reference sequence). In nucleotides, the CDR3 is TGTGCCAGCAGCCACGGGACAGGGGACATGGCCTACGAGCAGTACTTC. Amino acids: CASSHGTGDMAYEQYF.

The J gene is TRBJ1-1, the V gene TRBV5-1; D might be TRBD1 (6 bases). Germline CDR1 reads SGHRS; CDR2 reads YFSETQ. This CDR3 has 14 amino acids. With 4 bases removed from V and 4 bases from J, the gap between germline ends came to 14 bases. CDR3 protein: CASSEGHSGTEAFF. Written as DNA, the CDR3 is TGCGCCAGCAGCGAGGGACACTCGGGCACTGAAGCTTTCTTT.

This clone was seen a single time. This chain connects TRBV11-3 to TRBJ2-7; TRBD1 aligns across 8 bases. The V and J ends lost 1 base and 5 bases, in that order; junction bases with no gene match: 10. The CDR3 sequence is 16 residues long. CDR1 is SGHNT, CDR2 YENEEA, per germline. The CDR3 here is CASSLGAETGAHEQYF. The CDR3 DNA is TGTGCCAGCAGCTTAGGGGCCGAGACAGGGGCCCACGAGCAGTACTTC.

The gene calls are TRBV4-1 and TRBJ2-7, with 14 nucleotides matching TRBD2. Germline CDR1 reads MGHRA; CDR2 reads YSYEKL. Trimming removed 3 bases from V and 0 bases from J; junction bases left unmatched: 10. The CDR3 loop spans 19 amino acids. CDR3 sequence: CASSQTPRTSGGSSYEQYF. Written as DNA, the CDR3 is TGCGCCAGCAGCCAGACGCCCCGGACTAGCGGGGGGTCCTCCTACGAGCAGTACTTC.

V and J are TRBV12-5 and TRBJ2-7, with 7 bases matching TRBD1. Germline CDR1 reads LGHNT; CDR2 reads FRNRAP. V lost 6 bases, J lost 5 bases, and 10 bases stayed unmatched. The CDR3 spans 14 residues. The CDR3 region is CASGLPARGHEQYF. The CDR3 region has the DNA TGTGCTAGTGGACTCCCCGCGAGGGGGCACGAGCAGTACTTC. Based on the CDR3 plus reference TRBV12-5 and TRBJ2-7, the full variable domain is DARVTQTPRHKVTEMGQEVTMRCQPILGHNTVFWYRQTMMQGLELLAYFRNRAPLDDSGMPKDRFSAEMPDATLATLKIQPSEPRDSAVYFCASGLPARGHEQYFGPGTRLTVT.

The genes are TRBV24-1 and TRBJ2-3; 13 positions match TRBD2. Germline-derived CDR1 and CDR2 are KGHDR and SFDVKD. V shed 5 bases and J 4 bases; nucleotides not matched to a gene: 5. The CDR3 has 16 residues. In nucleotides, the CDR3 is TGTGCCACCAGTGCCCAACTAGCGGGGGGGGCAGATACGCAGTATTTT. It yields the protein CATSAQLAGGADTQYF.

The rearrangement links TRBV12-3 or TRBV12-4 to TRBJ2-7, with D possibly TRBD1 on 5 matching bases. CDR3 length equals 13 residues. Trimming stripped 6 bases from V and 3 bases from J, with 12 bases between. The CDR3 bases are TGTGCCAGCAGGCAGGGTAAGCTCTACGAGCAGTACTTC. As protein: CASRQGKLYEQYF.

This sequence joins TRBV5-3 and TRBJ2-2; the match to TRBD1 covers 7 bases. TRBV5-3 is classed as an ORF, of uncertain function. CDR3 length equals 14 residues. The junction had 4 bases not matched to a gene; V was cut back by 2 bases and J by 6 bases. The CDR3: CARSLDRDPGELFF. The DNA of the CDR3 is TGTGCCAGAAGCTTAGACAGGGATCCCGGGGAGCTGTTTTTT.

This chain connects TRBV27 to TRBJ1-1; D ambiguous. The CDR3 consists of 17 residues. Germline V lookup: CDR1 MNHEY, CDR2 SMNVEV (reference sequence). Trimming removed 0 bases at V and 1 base at J, with 15 bases between. CDR3: CASSLSRPSVENTEAFF. CDR3 coding DNA: TGTGCCAGCAGTTTATCGAGACCCAGCGTTGAGAACACTGAAGCTTTCTTT.